Listed below are T cell receptor beta chains from one sample, sequenced in a study of cytomegalovirus exposure and HLA in healthy donors. Using immunoSEQ multiplex PCR, the repertoire was profiled, and TCRdb retains in-frame clones only, with some absent. The sample consists of some 140,000 clones, 60% to 85% of them appearing once. The sequencing input was PBMCs. The receptors originated from a woman in her forties in good health and CMV-seronegative. Both conserved end residues are part of each CDR3. Fields, in order: D gene, J gene, clone size, V gene, CDR3 DNA, CDR3 protein. D genes are given only for firm matches. Clone size is shown for a subset of rows, as once, few, many or a class of expanded clone.

D gene: .
J gene: TRBJ1-1
clone size: .
V gene: TRBV27
CDR3 DNA: TGTGCCAGCAGGACACGCCGGAACACTGAAGCTTTCTTT
CDR3 protein: CASRTRRNTEAFF

D gene: TRBD1
J gene: TRBJ1-2
clone size: .
V gene: TRBV6-4
CDR3 DNA: TGTGCCAGCAGTGACAAGGCACGAGGACAGGGCGACCTTTATGGCTACACCTTC
CDR3 protein: CASSDKARGQGDLYGYTF

D gene: TRBD1
J gene: TRBJ2-3
clone size: .
V gene: TRBV19
CDR3 DNA: TGTGCCAGTAGTGGACGGGACAGGGAAGAAAGGCTTACCTTCACAGATACGCAGTATTTT
CDR3 protein: CASSGRDREERLTFTDTQYF

D gene: .
J gene: TRBJ1-1
clone size: .
V gene: TRBV5-1
CDR3 DNA: TGCGCCAGCAGCAGCCTACAGGGTACGGGCACTGAAGCTTTCTTT
CDR3 protein: CASSSLQGTGTEAFF

D gene: TRBD1
J gene: TRBJ2-7
clone size: .
V gene: TRBV30
CDR3 DNA: TGTGCCTGGAGACAGGGGGTTGACTACGAGCAGTACTTC
CDR3 protein: CAWRQGVDYEQYF

D gene: TRBD1
J gene: TRBJ1-4
clone size: .
V gene: TRBV5-1
CDR3 DNA: TGCGCCAGCAGCTTAACAGGGGGCTGGGAAAAACTGTTTTTT
CDR3 protein: CASSLTGGWEKLFF

D gene: TRBD2
J gene: TRBJ2-7
clone size: once
V gene: TRBV28
CDR3 DNA: TGTGCCAGCGGAGGTGGCGGGAGCGCCTACGAGCAGTACTTC
CDR3 protein: CASGGGGSAYEQYF

D gene: .
J gene: TRBJ2-7
clone size: .
V gene: TRBV29-1
CDR3 DNA: TGCAGCGTTGCGGCAGGGGACGGCGAGCAGTACTTC
CDR3 protein: CSVAAGDGEQYF

D gene: .
J gene: TRBJ1-2
clone size: .
V gene: TRBV2
CDR3 DNA: TGTGCCAGCACCCAGGCTGGGGGCGACTATGGCTACACCTTC
CDR3 protein: CASTQAGGDYGYTF

D gene: TRBD2
J gene: TRBJ2-5
clone size: .
V gene: TRBV4-1
CDR3 DNA: TGCGCCAGCAGCCAAGAGGGGGGAGGGTGGACCCAGTACTTC
CDR3 protein: CASSQEGGGWTQYF

D gene: TRBD2
J gene: TRBJ2-1
clone size: .
V gene: TRBV6-5
CDR3 DNA: TGTGCCAGCAGCCCAACGGGAGGGGGGTACAATGAGCAGTTCTTC
CDR3 protein: CASSPTGGGYNEQFF

D gene: TRBD1
J gene: TRBJ1-5
clone size: once
V gene: TRBV5-6
CDR3 DNA: TGTGCCAGCAGCTTGGGGGGACAGGGGAAAAATCAGCCCCAGCATTTT
CDR3 protein: CASSLGGQGKNQPQHF

D gene: TRBD1
J gene: TRBJ1-1
clone size: .
V gene: TRBV19
CDR3 DNA: TGTGCCAGTAGTATACAGGGGGTAGGGAACACTGAAGCTTTCTTT
CDR3 protein: CASSIQGVGNTEAFF

D gene: .
J gene: TRBJ1-4
clone size: .
V gene: TRBV2
CDR3 DNA: TGTGCCAGCAAGGGGACTAATGAAAAACTGTTTTTT
CDR3 protein: CASKGTNEKLFF

D gene: TRBD2
J gene: TRBJ2-3
clone size: .
V gene: TRBV5-5
CDR3 DNA: TGTGCCAGCAGCTTACTCACTAGCGGGGCTTCCCCAGATACGCAGTATTTT
CDR3 protein: CASSLLTSGASPDTQYF

D gene: TRBD1
J gene: TRBJ1-2
clone size: .
V gene: TRBV30
CDR3 DNA: TGTGCCTGGAGCCCCGGACAGGGGGCCCAAAACACCTTC
CDR3 protein: CAWSPGQGAQNTF

D gene: TRBD1
J gene: TRBJ2-7
clone size: .
V gene: TRBV5-5
CDR3 DNA: TGTGCCAGCAGCTTGGCCGGACAGGGTAATCCCTACGAGCAGTACTTC
CDR3 protein: CASSLAGQGNPYEQYF

D gene: .
J gene: TRBJ2-2
clone size: .
V gene: TRBV11-2
CDR3 DNA: TGTGCCAGCAGCTTAGATCCGGGACTCAACACCGGGGAGCTGTTTTTT
CDR3 protein: CASSLDPGLNTGELFF

D gene: .
J gene: TRBJ1-2
clone size: .
V gene: TRBV6-1
CDR3 DNA: TGTGCCAGCACAGGGAACTATGGCTACACCTTC
CDR3 protein: CASTGNYGYTF

D gene: .
J gene: TRBJ1-5
clone size: .
V gene: TRBV7-8
CDR3 DNA: TGTGCCAGCAGCTTAGTGGGACAAACCAATCAGCCCCAGCATTTT
CDR3 protein: CASSLVGQTNQPQHF